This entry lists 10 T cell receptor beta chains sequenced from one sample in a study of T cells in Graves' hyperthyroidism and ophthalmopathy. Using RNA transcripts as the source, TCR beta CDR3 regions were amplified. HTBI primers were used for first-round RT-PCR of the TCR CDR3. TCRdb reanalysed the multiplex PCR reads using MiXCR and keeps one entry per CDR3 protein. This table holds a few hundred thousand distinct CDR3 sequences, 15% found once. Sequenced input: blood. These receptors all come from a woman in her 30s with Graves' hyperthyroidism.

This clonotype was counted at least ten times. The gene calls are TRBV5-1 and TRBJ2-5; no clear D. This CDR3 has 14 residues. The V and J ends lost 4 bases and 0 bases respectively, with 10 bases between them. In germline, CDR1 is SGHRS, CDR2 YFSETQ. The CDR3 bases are TGCGCCAGCAGCCCCATCCCCAACCAAGAGACCCAGTACTTC. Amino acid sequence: CASSPIPNQETQYF. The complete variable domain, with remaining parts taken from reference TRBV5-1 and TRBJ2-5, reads KAGVTQTPRYLIKTRGQQVTLSCSPISGHRSVSWYQQTPGQGLQFLFEYFSETQRNKGNFPGRFSGRQFSNSRSEMNVSTLELGDSALYLCASSPIPNQETQYFGPGTRLLVL.

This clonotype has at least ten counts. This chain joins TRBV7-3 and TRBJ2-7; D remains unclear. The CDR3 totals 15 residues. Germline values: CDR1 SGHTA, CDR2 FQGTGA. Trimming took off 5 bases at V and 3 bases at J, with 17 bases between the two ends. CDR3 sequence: CASSRDPSGLYEQYF. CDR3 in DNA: TGTGCCAGCAGCCGCGACCCATCTGGTCTCTACGAGCAGTACTTC. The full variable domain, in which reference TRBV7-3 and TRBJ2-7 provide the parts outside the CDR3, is GAGVSQTPSNKVTEKGKYVELRCDPISGHTALYWYRQSLGQGPEFLIYFQGTGAADDSGLPNDRFFAVRPEGSVSTLKIQRTERGDSAVYLCASSRDPSGLYEQYFGPGTRLTVT.

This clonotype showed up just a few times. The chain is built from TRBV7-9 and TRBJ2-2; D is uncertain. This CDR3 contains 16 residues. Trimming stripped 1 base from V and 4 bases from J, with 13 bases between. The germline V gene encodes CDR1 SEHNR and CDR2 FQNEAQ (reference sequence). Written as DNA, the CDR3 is TGTGCCAGCAGCTTAGGGGGTCTTCGGGTCACCGGGGAGCTGTTTTTT. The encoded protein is CASSLGGLRVTGELFF.

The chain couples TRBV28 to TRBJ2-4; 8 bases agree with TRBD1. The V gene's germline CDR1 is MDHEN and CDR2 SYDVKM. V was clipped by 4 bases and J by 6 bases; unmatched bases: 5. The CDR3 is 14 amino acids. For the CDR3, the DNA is TGTGCCAGCAGTTCGCAGGGGGCCCGAAACATTCAGTACTTC. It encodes CASSSQGARNIQYF. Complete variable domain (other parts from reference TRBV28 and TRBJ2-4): DVKVTQSSRYLVKRTGEKVFLECVQDMDHENMFWYRQDPGLGLRLIYFSYDVKMKEKGDIPEGYSVSREKKERFSLILESASTNQTSMYLCASSSQGARNIQYFGAGTRLSVL.

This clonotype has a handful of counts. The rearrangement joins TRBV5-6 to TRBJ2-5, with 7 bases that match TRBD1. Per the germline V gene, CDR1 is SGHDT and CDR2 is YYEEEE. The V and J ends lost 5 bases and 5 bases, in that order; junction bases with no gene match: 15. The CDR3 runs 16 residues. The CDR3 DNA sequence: TGTGCCAGCAGTCTTATGGGCGGACAGGTTAAGGAGACCCAGTACTTC. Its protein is CASSLMGGQVKETQYF. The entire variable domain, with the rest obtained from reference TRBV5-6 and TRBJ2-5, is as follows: DAGVTQSPTHLIKTRGQQVTLRCSPKSGHDTVSWYQQALGQGPQFIFQYYEEEERQRGNFPDRFSGHQFPNYSSELNVNALLLGDSALYLCASSLMGGQVKETQYFGPGTRLLVL.

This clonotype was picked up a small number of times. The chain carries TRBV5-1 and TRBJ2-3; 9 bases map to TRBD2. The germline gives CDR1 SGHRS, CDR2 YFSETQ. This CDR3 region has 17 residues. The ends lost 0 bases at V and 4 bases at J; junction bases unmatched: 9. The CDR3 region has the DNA TGCGCCAGCAGCTTGGATCCCCCTAGCGGGACGTCAGATACGCAGTATTTT. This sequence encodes CASSLDPPSGTSDTQYF.

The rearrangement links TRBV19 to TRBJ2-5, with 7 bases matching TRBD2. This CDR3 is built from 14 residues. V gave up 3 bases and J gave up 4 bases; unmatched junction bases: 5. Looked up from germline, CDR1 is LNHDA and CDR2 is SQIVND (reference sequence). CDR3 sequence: CASSIWGGGETQYF. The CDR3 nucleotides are TGTGCCAGTAGTATTTGGGGGGGAGGAGAGACCCAGTACTTC.

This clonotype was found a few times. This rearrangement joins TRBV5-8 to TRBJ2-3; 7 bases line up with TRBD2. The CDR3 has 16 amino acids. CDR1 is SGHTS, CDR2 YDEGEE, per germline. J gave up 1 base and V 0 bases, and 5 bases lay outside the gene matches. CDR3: CASSLGGGSGTDTQYF. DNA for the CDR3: TGTGCCAGCAGCTTGGGGGGCGGGAGCGGCACAGATACGCAGTATTTT.

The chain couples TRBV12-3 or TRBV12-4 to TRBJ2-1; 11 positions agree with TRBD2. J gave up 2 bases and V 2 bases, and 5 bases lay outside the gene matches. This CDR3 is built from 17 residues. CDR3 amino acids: CASSLMPGLAAYNEQFF. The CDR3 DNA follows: TGTGCCAGCAGTTTAATGCCGGGACTAGCGGCCTACAATGAGCAGTTCTTC.

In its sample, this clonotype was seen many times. In DNA, the CDR3 is TGTGCCAGCTCACCCGCGGGGCGCACCGGGGAGCTGTTTTTT. It encodes CASSPAGRTGELFF. The V call is TRBV18, the J call TRBJ2-2; the D gene is possibly TRBD2 (6 bases). Trimming removed 3 bases from V and 4 bases from J, with 9 bases in between. Germline CDR1 KGHSH, CDR2 LQKENI. The CDR3 consists of 14 residues. The whole variable domain, remainder taken from reference TRBV18 and TRBJ2-2, is NAGVMQNPRHLVRRRGQEARLRCSPMKGHSHVYWYRQLPEEGLKFMVYLQKENIIDESGMPKERFSAEFPKEGPSILRIQQVVRGDSAAYFCASSPAGRTGELFFGEGSRLTVL.